One sample yielded the 9 T cell receptor beta chains listed below, sequenced in a study of T cell responses to AZD1222 COVID-19 vaccine (dated by TCRdb to 2020 to 2022). The library was built by means of the immunoSEQ multiplex PCR assay. This immuneACCESS table, as held by TCRdb, lists in-frame sequences with V and J called but not all clones. Of the missing ones, under half trace to an unresolved V gene in checked studies; the others have no known cause. The sample table lists 120,000 to 150,000 clones, 75% to 95% of them with a count of one. 2.8% of the sample is in the top ten clones. Sample time point, as interpreted from the label and publication: baseline before first vaccination. The meaning of the sample's treatment or condition label: meningococcal conjugate vaccine given as trial control. The source was peripheral blood, collected on day 0 of MenACWY control vaccination. These receptors were collected from an adult in good health.

The chain combines TRBV20-1 with TRBJ1-2, with D uncertain. The germline gives CDR1 DFQATT, CDR2 SNEGSKA (reference sequence). V dropped 3 bases and J dropped 8 bases, with 13 bases sitting between them. This CDR3 is built from 12 residues. As DNA, the CDR3 is TGCAGTGCTAGTAGTCAGATGGGAGGCTACACCTTC. Encoded protein: CSASSQMGGYTF.

The CDR3 loop reads CASSRVVSGGGDTQYF. The CDR3, as DNA: TGCGCCAGCAGCCGGGTGGTTAGCGGGGGCGGGGATACGCAGTATTTT. J is TRBJ2-3 and V is TRBV4-1; 9 bases agree with TRBD2. There are 16 residues in the CDR3. Germline CDR1 and CDR2: MGHRA and YSYEKL. V shed 4 bases, J shed 6 bases, and the junction held 11 bases outside the gene matches.

The rearrangement joins TRBV30 to TRBJ2-3; the D gene is possibly TRBD1 (5 bases). V was cut by 0 bases and J by 4 bases, with 5 bases left in between. Per germline, CDR1 GTSNPN and CDR2 SVGIG (reference sequence). This CDR3 is 12 amino acids long. CDR3 sequence (DNA): TGTGCCTGGAGTGTAGGGGCAGATACGCAGTATTTT. This codes for CAWSVGADTQYF.

The CDR3 loop reads CASSPGVGLTMGYTF. DNA for the CDR3: TGTGCCAGCAGCCCCGGTGTGGGGCTTACCATGGGCTACACCTTC. V usage is TRBV5-5 and J usage is TRBJ1-2, with D perhaps matching TRBD1 (5 bases). Trimming removed 4 bases from V and 8 bases from J, with 21 bases in between. CDR1 is SGHKS, CDR2 YYEKEE, per germline (reference sequence). This CDR3 has 15 residues.

The chain uses TRBV7-8 and TRBJ1-4, with D unresolved. The CDR3 is 16 amino acids. Trimming took 1 base from V and 7 from J, leaving 16 bases between them. Germline CDR1 and CDR2: SGHVS and FQNEAQ. CDR3 residues: CASSLEDRIGGEKLFF. CDR3 nucleotides: TGTGCCAGCAGCTTAGAGGATAGAATTGGAGGTGAAAAACTGTTTTTT. Full variable domain (missing parts from reference TRBV7-8 and TRBJ1-4): GAGVSQSPRYKVAKRGQDVALRCDPISGHVSLFWYQQALGQGPEFLTYFQNEAQLDKSGLPSDRFFAERPEGSVSTLKIQRTQQEDSAVYLCASSLEDRIGGEKLFFGSGTQLSVL.

The chain uses TRBV18 and TRBJ1-1; D unresolved. The length of the CDR3 is 15 residues. V shed 0 bases and J shed 1 base, with 9 bases lying between them. The germline CDR1 and CDR2 sequences are KGHSH and LQKENI. The CDR3 sequence is CASSPPLGTNTEAFF. The CDR3 region has the DNA TGTGCCAGCTCACCACCATTAGGAACGAACACTGAAGCTTTCTTT.

The chain combines TRBV24-1 with TRBJ2-1; TRBD2 agrees at 7 bases. V gave up 1 base and J gave up 0 bases; unmatched junction bases: 2. This CDR3 has 16 amino acids. CDR1 is KGHDR, CDR2 SFDVKD, per germline. CDR3 sequence: CATSDFGGSSYNEQFF. CDR3 DNA sequence: TGTGCCACCAGTGATTTCGGGGGGAGCTCCTACAATGAGCAGTTCTTC.

This sequence joins TRBV5-1 and TRBJ2-1; 10 positions match TRBD2. The trim removed 0 bases at V and 7 bases at J, leaving 4 bases unmatched. The CDR3 contains 15 residues. Germline CDR1 SGHRS, CDR2 YFSETQ. CDR3 sequence (DNA): TGCGCCAGCAGCTTGGGAGCGGGAGGGCTGAATGAGCAGTTCTTC. Translation gives CASSLGAGGLNEQFF.

The gene calls are TRBV2 and TRBJ1-4; 9 bases fit TRBD1. The CDR3 loop spans 14 amino acids. Germline lookup yields CDR1 SNHLY and CDR2 FYNNEI. V was clipped by 5 bases and J by 8 bases; unmatched bases: 6. The CDR3 here is CASSPQGAREKLFF. In nucleotides, the CDR3 is TGTGCCAGCAGTCCACAGGGGGCTCGGGAAAAACTGTTTTTT.